This T cell receptor beta chain is drawn from a study of T cells after yellow fever vaccination. Findings and caveats of the study: The CD4 and CD8 compartments had a small share of their clonotypes in common.

This CDR3 is built from 15 residues. Trimming cost V 6 bases and J 0 bases, with 15 bases left between them. The germline V gene has CDR1 KGHSH and CDR2 LQKENI. At least ten counts were recorded for this clonotype. The antigen is undetermined. TCRdb passed the 5' RACE reads through MiXCR, listing each CDR3 protein once. The sample lists about 220,000 distinct CDR3 sequences, less than 3.5% occurring once. This TCR derives from a man aged 18 to 30 who received the YFV17D yellow fever vaccine. The chain recombines TRBV18 with TRBJ2-7; D gene uncertain. Sequenced material: CD4+ T cells sorted from PBMCs, taken 10 days after the yellow fever booster vaccination. CDR3: CASSPRGRSSYEQYF. Here the CDR3 DNA reads TGTGCCAGCTCCCCCCGTGGCCGAAGCTCCTACGAGCAGTACTTC.